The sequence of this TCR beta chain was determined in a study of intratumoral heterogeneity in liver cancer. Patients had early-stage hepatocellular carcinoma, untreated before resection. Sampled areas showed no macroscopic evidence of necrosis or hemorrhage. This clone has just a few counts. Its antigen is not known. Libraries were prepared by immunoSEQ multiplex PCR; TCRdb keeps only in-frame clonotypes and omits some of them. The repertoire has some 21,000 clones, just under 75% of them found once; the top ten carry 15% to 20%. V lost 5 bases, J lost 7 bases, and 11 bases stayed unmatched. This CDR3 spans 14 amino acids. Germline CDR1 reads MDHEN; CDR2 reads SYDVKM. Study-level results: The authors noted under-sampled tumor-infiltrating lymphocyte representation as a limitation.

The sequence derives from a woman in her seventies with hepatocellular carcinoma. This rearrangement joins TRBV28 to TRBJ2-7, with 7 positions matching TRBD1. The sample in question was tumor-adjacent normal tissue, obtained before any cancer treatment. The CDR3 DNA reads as TGTGCCAGCAGTCCAATATTCTACAGGGGTGAGCAGTACTTC. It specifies CASSPIFYRGEQYF. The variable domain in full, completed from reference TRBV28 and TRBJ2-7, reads DVKVTQSSRYLVKRTGEKVFLECVQDMDHENMFWYRQDPGLGLRLIYFSYDVKMKEKGDIPEGYSVSREKKERFSLILESASTNQTSMYLCASSPIFYRGEQYFGPGTRLTVT.